Shown below are 5 T cell receptor beta chains from a single sample sequenced in a study of blood T cell repertoires in COVID-19 (dated by TCRdb to 2018 to 2020). The library was made by the immunoSEQ multiplex PCR assay. What TCRdb holds here is the immuneACCESS table cut down to in-frame rearrangements. Part of the clones is not present; checked against another copy, under half of the missing clones reflect an unresolved V gene, and the others are unexplained. Across this sample there are 65,000 or so clones, with roughly 90% seen only once. About 1.3% of the sample lies in the top ten. Material for sequencing was peripheral blood. The receptors were sampled from a man aged 55 to 70 with acute or convalescent COVID-19.

V usage is TRBV11-3 and J usage is TRBJ2-7; TRBD2 is a possible D gene (6 bases). V was shortened by 4 bases and J by 7 bases, with 17 bases between the two germline ends. The CDR3 consists of 14 residues. Per the germline V gene, CDR1 is SGHNT and CDR2 is YENEEA. CDR3 in DNA: TGTGCCAGCAGCTCGATTCGGGACTCTAGAGAGCAGTACTTC. It is translated as CASSSIRDSREQYF.

The V gene is TRBV30, the J gene TRBJ1-5, with D maybe TRBD1 (6 bases). The CDR3 extends over 14 amino acids. Germline CDR1 GTSNPN, CDR2 SVGIG (reference sequence). Deletions cut 1 base from V and 6 bases from J, with 13 bases between. This CDR3 is CAWSEQGIGQPQHF. The CDR3, as DNA: TGTGCCTGGAGTGAACAGGGAATTGGTCAGCCCCAGCATTTT.

The CDR3 DNA sequence: TGTGCCAGCAGCGGCCTAGGGACAGAGTTGGATCAGCCCCAGCATTTT. Translating it yields CASSGLGTELDQPQHF. The rearrangement joins TRBV2 to TRBJ1-5; TRBD1 matches at 7 bases. From germline, CDR1 is SNHLY and CDR2 FYNNEI. CDR3 length: 16 amino acids. J gave up 5 bases and V 6 bases, and 13 bases lay outside the gene matches.

The chain recombines TRBV10-3 with TRBJ1-1, with D unclear. The CDR3 totals 14 residues. V lost 4 bases to trimming and J lost 0 bases, with 9 bases between them. Looked up from germline, CDR1 is ENHRY and CDR2 is SYGVKD. As DNA, the CDR3 is TGTGCCATCAGTGGGAAAGGAGTGAACACTGAAGCTTTCTTT. Translation: CAISGKGVNTEAFF.

V and J are TRBV7-2 and TRBJ2-1; TRBD2 matches at 7 bases. The CDR3 covers 15 residues. Germline V gene lookup returns CDR1 SGHTA and CDR2 FQGNSA. The ends lost 5 bases at V and 6 bases at J; junction bases unmatched: 10. DNA for the CDR3: TGTGCCAGCAGCCCAGAAGGGACTATTGTCAATGAGCAGTTCTTC. It yields the protein CASSPEGTIVNEQFF.